This note documents a single T cell receptor beta chain sequence. Its antigen is undetermined. These data come from a study of vaccination effects on CD4 cells after COVID-19. CDR1 is SEHNR, CDR2 FQNEAQ, per germline (reference sequence). V was pared by 5 bases and J by 11 bases, with 5 bases of the junction left unmatched. This CDR3 region has 12 residues. Antigen-specific CD4+ T cells were first expanded with viral peptide pools by the ViraFEST assay and only then sequenced. After about 10 days in culture, the CD4+ T cells were isolated. Convalescent patients had PCR-confirmed SARS-CoV-2 infection between March and December 2020. Assay used: immunoSEQ multiplex PCR; TCRdb lists only in-frame clones, some missing. The sample carries tens of thousands of clones, 75% to 85% recorded once.

This specimen consisted of CD4+ T cells from PBMCs cultured with HIV peptides, obtained before COVID-19 vaccination. Subset: HIV-1 Nef peptide pool negative control/reference culture. The TCR sequence derives from a human donor who had a prior SARS-CoV-2 infection. The chain joins TRBV7-9 to TRBJ1-1; TRBD1 matches 10 bases. The DNA of the CDR3 is TGTGCCAGCAGCCAGGGACAGGGGCAGGCTTTCTTT. The encoded protein is CASSQGQGQAFF. The whole variable domain, remainder taken from reference TRBV7-9 and TRBJ1-1, is DTGVSQNPRHKITKRGQNVTFRCDPISEHNRLYWYRQTLGQGPEFLTYFQNEAQLEKSRLLSDRFSAERPKGSFSTLEIQRTEQGDSAMYLCASSQGQGQAFFGQGTRLTVV.